Described below is a single T cell receptor (beta chain) sequence and its context. It has no known antigen specificity. Within one base of it there is no much larger clone, and no base qualities were kept. The cohort consisted of more than 650 healthy bone marrow donors. All cohort members were sampled while nominally healthy, although unrecorded immune exposures were likely present. The donor was CMV seronegative and belonged to the group of around 400 seronegative cohort members. A peripheral blood sample was collected from each donor, and TCR beta sequencing was performed on peripheral blood mononuclear cells. Genomic DNA extraction from the blood cell samples was performed with the Qiagen DNeasy Blood Extraction Kit. Library preparation was by the immunoSEQ multiplex PCR assay. A mixture of 60 forward primers for TCR Vbeta segments and 13 reverse primers for TCR Jbeta segments was used in the multiplex PCR. Amplification of the CDR3 region of rearranged TCR beta genes was performed with a multiplex PCR assay on genomic DNA. Amplified TCR beta libraries were sequenced as 87-base-pair reads on the Illumina HiSeq System. In the authors' own workflow: In a later analysis, some 80 million unique TCR beta chains were counted across the approximately 670 repertoires, and roughly 11 million of these chains were shared by at least two donors. Raw reads were error-corrected and collapsed into unique sequences by a nearest-neighbor algorithm in which closely related sequences were merged to remove PCR and sequencing errors. To assign V, D and J gene segments, CDR3 sequences were aligned to IMGT reference sequences. For a sequence to be retained, at least a six-nucleotide match to both a V gene segment and a J gene segment was required. A rearrangement counted as productive if the CDR3 had no stop codons and remained in frame with V and J, and every other rearrangement counted as non-productive. Following IMGT convention, CDR3 was defined as the stretch from the second conserved V-encoded cysteine to the conserved J-encoded phenylalanine. In an earlier analysis of more than 550 of the donors, sequences lacking an unambiguous match to a single V gene segment were excluded. An earlier analysis of several hundred of the donors classified V segments as functional when productive rearrangements were above 56.7% and as segregating when the standard deviation between donors was above 5%. A statistical classification framework was built to diagnose cytomegalovirus status from the catalog of TCR beta chain sequences. V and J gene assignment, in a later analysis, came from comparing TCR nucleotide sequences with IMGT/GENE-DB human TR gene sequences. The TCRdist pipeline was used in a later analysis to assign CDR3 sequences and most-parsimonious VDJ recombination scenarios. In a later analysis, each TCR beta chain was defined by its CDR3 amino acid sequence together with its V-gene family, and reads without a unique V-gene family were excluded. As a way to deal with suspected cross-contamination and a sequencing artifact, a later analysis dropped hundreds of nucleotide sequences that were highly shared and had low generation probability. In a later analysis, a clonal expansion index for each public chain was calculated from normalized within-repertoire ranks of inferred template counts. In a later analysis, generation probabilities were computed using a VDJ recombination model fitted to out-of-frame rearrangements, and the results were checked against IGoR. In a later analysis, TCR-TCR, TCR-HLA and TCR-CMV co-occurrence was scored with hypergeometric tests, and a repertoire-size bias correction was applied to TCR pairs. False discovery rates were estimated in a later analysis by permuting HLA or CMV assignments 20 times. A later analysis grouped co-occurring TCRs with DBSCAN, adding TCRdist sequence similarity when clustering within HLA-allele-positive subsets. Repertoires with fewer than 30,000 or more than 120,000 public chains were left out of co-occurrence clustering, as were four to six repertoires with anomalous nucleotide sharing. This immuneACCESS table, as held by TCRdb, lists in-frame sequences with V and J called but not all clones. Of the missing ones, under half trace to an unresolved V gene in checked studies; the others have no known cause. V, J and clone size derive from that table, while D and trimming were established from the DNA sequence. Here the sample has 100,000 to 150,000 clones; roughly 81% occur a single time. In total, the top ten clones hold about 1.1% of the sample.

This sample was taken from a study of cytomegalovirus exposure and HLA in healthy donors (dated by TCRdb to the late 2010s). Notes on the research overall: An earlier analysis of 587 of the donors reported more than 250 Gb of sequence data and more than 90 million unique TCR beta sequences from about 200 million T cells. A later genetic analysis used genome-wide SNP genotypes for about 60% of the roughly 670 donors, treating that subset as a discovery cohort. The aim of the study was to test whether cataloging public T cell receptors could identify signatures of past pathogen exposure. The number of typed donors differed by locus: about 620-640 for A, B, C, DRB1 and DQB1; approximately 520 for DQA1; approximately 600 for DPA1; and about 470 for DPB1. Across about 370 genotyped donors of the cohort, an average of 235,054 unique TCR beta nucleotide sequences per donor were sequenced, and around 19% of those sequences were non-productive. To predict cytomegalovirus infection status, the study combined high-throughput TCR immunosequencing, statistical association of individual TCRs with disease status, and machine learning. An early release covering 550 to 650 HLA-typed donors comprised about 300 gigabases of sequencing data and 85 million to 100 million unique TCR sequences. Class I and class II HLA loci were covered by the typing at four-digit resolution. Using immunosequencing, the study profiled T cell repertoires from 500 to 800 subjects and related those repertoires to cytomegalovirus serostatus. A separate validation cohort of approximately 120 different subjects was used in addition to the approximately 700-subject first cohort. Donor age, sex, ethnicity and CMV serostatus were compiled alongside the repertoire data. In a later analysis, previously published TCR beta repertoires from 550 to 750 donors were re-analyzed and high-resolution HLA genotyping was added so that TCR occurrence patterns could be studied. In the later analysis, no new phenotypic data were used to find candidate immune exposures; instead, reliance was placed on TCR beta sequences and their occurrence across donors. Because of strong linkage in the cohort, roughly five DR-DQ haplotypes were treated as single units for association and clustering. An earlier analysis of 500 to 650 of the donors applied high-throughput TCR beta sequencing to assess whether each TCR beta V gene segment acted as functional or pseudogenic. Every repertoire in the discovery cohort had been generated on one and the same sequencing platform. Of the roughly 430 genotyped donors, around 81% fell in the genetic ancestry cluster associated with self-reported Caucasian donors. Overall study results and their limits: Because HLA typing was unavailable for some donors at each locus, only the typed subset was used in association tests. According to a later analysis, most CMV-associated TCR beta chains appeared to be HLA-restricted, and the HLA associations seemed to be driven largely by CMV exposure. For the cohort, immune exposure information was limited to CMV serostatus. A few of the identified cytomegalovirus-associated TCR beta chains were confirmed in vitro to be specific for cytomegalovirus antigens. A group of highly shared sequence variants was considered likely to be a technical artifact of the sequencing pipeline. Because counts were too low, more than 15 rarely observed V segments, including chromosome 9 orphons, were excluded from the earlier analysis of 587 of the donors. The study gave a list of 150 to 200 TCR beta chains associated with cytomegalovirus. This cohort had only TCR beta chains sequenced, and the lack of alpha or paired-chain data limited which features could be detected. An earlier analysis of approximately 590 of the donors showed that most TCR beta V segments appeared in productive rearrangements either about 90% or about 30% of the time, which broadly matched IMGT annotations. In a later analysis, the rate of TCR association differed among HLA loci, with DRB1 alleles having the most associated TCRs and HLA-C alleles having the fewest. Compared with the roughly 670-donor mean, donors in an Asian-associated ancestry cluster had fewer N-insertions in productive TCRs, according to a later genetic analysis. The authors suggested that the approach could potentially be extended to other disease states and immunological phenotypes. Several of the top co-occurrence clusters appeared to be linked to parvovirus B19, influenza, CMV and Epstein-Barr virus, according to a later analysis. Sequencing depth was assumed to be roughly uniform across donors in the presence/absence analyses, though that assumption may not hold. In both the original and validation cohorts, the classifier was reported to diagnose cytomegalovirus status with high specificity and sensitivity. Some IMGT-functional V segments, including TRBV6-2 and TRBV6-3, could not be distinguished by the 87-base-pair reads and were therefore excluded. Most TCR sequences were observed very rarely across donors, whereas some public TCRs were present in many individuals. An association between a missense DCLRE1C variant and V-gene and J-gene trimming of TCR beta chains was found in a later genetic analysis and replicated in an independent cohort. Specific HLA alleles were associated with 16,951 TCR beta sequences at a false discovery rate of 0.05 in a later analysis. A later analysis found that HLA-associated TCR beta chains were more clonally expanded and had lower generation probabilities than equally common non-associated chains. When HLA alleles, especially DR and DQ, strongly co-occurred, attributing TCR associations to individual alleles was difficult. Linkage disequilibrium might explain the correlated functional status among segregating V segments, but an unknown experimental factor could not be excluded. A further reported finding was that TCR beta sequences accurately predicted the HLA-A and HLA-B alleles for most subjects in the first cohort.

CDR1 and CDR2 are read off the germline V gene (reference sequence) as MNHEY and SMNVEV. V is reduced by 6 bases and J by 2 bases, leaving a spacing of 11 bases between them. The CDR3 runs 14 amino acids, cysteine and phenylalanine included. The only DNA kept is the CDR3, 42 bases in frame from the first base. The TCR was taken from a woman aged 25 to 39 in good health and CMV-seronegative. Material for sequencing was PBMCs. The sequence is built from TRBV27 and TRBJ1-5, with a tentative D gene TRBD1 over 6 matching bases. The sequenced DNA is TGTGCCAGCAGGGAACGACAGGGCAATCAGCCCCAGCATTTT. Its protein reads: CASRERQGNQPQHF.